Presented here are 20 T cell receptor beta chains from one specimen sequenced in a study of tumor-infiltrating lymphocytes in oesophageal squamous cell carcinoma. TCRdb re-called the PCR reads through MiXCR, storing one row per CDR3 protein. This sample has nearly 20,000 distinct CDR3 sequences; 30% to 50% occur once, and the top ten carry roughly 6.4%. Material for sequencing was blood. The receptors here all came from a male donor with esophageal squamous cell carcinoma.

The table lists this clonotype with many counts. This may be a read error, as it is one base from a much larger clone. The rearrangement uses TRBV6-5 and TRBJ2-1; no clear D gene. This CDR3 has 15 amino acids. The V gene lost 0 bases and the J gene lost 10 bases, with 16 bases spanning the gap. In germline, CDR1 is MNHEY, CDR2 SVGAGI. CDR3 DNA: TGTGCCAGCAGTTACTCGGCTACCTATTCCTACGAGCAGTTCTTC. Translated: CASSYSATYSYEQFF.

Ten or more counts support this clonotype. The chain's CDR3 is CASSTGTSGYEQYF. CDR3 nucleotides: TGCGCCAGCAGCACCGGGACTAGCGGTTACGAGCAGTACTTC. The chain recombines TRBV5-1 with TRBJ2-7; 11 nucleotides match TRBD2. The trim removed 4 bases at V and 4 bases at J, leaving 4 bases unmatched. The CDR3 extends over 14 amino acids. In germline, CDR1 is SGHRS, CDR2 YFSETQ.

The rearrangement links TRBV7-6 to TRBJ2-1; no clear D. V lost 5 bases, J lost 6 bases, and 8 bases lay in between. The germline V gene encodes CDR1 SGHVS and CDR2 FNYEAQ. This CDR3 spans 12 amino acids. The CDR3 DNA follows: TGTGCCAGCAGCGTTATCAGCAATGAGCAGTTCTTC. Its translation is CASSVISNEQFF.

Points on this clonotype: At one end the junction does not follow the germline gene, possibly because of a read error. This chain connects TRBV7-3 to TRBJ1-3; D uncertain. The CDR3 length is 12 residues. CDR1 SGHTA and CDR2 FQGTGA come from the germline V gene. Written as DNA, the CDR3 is TGTGCCAACACGGACTATGGAAACACCATTTATTTT. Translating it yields CANTDYGNTIYF.

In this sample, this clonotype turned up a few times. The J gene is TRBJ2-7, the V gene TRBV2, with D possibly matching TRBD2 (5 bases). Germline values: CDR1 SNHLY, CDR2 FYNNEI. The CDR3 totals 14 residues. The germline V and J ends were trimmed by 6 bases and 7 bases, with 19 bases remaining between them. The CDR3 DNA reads TGTGCCAGCAGCGGTACCTTGGGTCCGGGAGAGCAGTACTTC. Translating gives CASSGTLGPGEQYF. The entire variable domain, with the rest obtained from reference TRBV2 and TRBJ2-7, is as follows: EPEVTQTPSHQVTQMGQEVILRCVPISNHLYFYWYRQILGQKVEFLVSFYNNEISEKSEIFDDQFSVERPDGSNFTLKIRSTKLEDSAMYFCASSGTLGPGEQYFGPGTRLTVT.

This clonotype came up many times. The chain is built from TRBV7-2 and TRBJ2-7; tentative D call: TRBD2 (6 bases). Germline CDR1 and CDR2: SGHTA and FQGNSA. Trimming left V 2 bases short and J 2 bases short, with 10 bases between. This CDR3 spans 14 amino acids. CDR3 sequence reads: CASSLMGGPYEQYF. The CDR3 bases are TGTGCCAGCAGCTTAATGGGGGGACCCTACGAGCAGTACTTC.

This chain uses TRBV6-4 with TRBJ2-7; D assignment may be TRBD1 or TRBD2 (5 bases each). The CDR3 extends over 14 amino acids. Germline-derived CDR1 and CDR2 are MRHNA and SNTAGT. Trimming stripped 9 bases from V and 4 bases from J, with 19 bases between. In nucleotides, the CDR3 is TGTGCCAGTAACCCGGGACCCCAAAAATACGAGCAGTACTTC. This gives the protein CASNPGPQKYEQYF.

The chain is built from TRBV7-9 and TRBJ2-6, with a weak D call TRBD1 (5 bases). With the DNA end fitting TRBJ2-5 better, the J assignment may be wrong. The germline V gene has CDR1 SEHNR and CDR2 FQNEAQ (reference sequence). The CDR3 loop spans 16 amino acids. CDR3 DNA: TGTGCCAGCAGCTCCATCCAGGGTCCGGAGAAAGAGACCCAGTACTTC. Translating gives CASSSIQGPEKETQYF.

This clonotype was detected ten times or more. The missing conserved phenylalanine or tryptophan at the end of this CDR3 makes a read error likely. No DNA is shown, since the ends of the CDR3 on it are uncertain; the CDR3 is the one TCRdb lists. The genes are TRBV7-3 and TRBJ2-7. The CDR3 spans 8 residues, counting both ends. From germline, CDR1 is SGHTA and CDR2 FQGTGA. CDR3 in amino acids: CASSLNPN.

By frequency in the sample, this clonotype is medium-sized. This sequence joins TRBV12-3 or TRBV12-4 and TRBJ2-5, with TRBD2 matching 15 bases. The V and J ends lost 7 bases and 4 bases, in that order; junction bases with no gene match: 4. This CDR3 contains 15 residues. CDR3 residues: CASTMGLAGGETQYF. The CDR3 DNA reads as TGTGCCAGCACTATGGGACTAGCGGGAGGAGAGACCCAGTACTTC.

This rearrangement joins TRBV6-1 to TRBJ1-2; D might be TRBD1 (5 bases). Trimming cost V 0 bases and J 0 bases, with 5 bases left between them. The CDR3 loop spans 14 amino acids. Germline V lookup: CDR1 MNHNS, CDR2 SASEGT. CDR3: CASSEATANYGYTF. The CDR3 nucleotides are TGTGCCAGCAGTGAAGCGACAGCTAACTATGGCTACACCTTC.

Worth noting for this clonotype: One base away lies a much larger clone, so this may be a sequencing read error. CDR3 region: CASRPGQRDMNTEAFF. CDR3 sequence (DNA): TGCGCCAGCAGGCCGGGACAGCGGGACATGAACACTGAAGCTTTCTTT. The chain employs TRBV5-1 and TRBJ1-1, with TRBD1 identical over 7 bases. In germline, CDR1 is SGHRS, CDR2 YFSETQ. Trimming cost V 5 bases and J 0 bases; bases outside gene matches: 10. The CDR3 consists of 16 residues.

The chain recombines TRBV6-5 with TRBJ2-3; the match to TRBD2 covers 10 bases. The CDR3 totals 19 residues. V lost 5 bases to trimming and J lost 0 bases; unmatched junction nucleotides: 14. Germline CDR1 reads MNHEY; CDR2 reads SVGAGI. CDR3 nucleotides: TGTGCCAGCAGTGAAGCTCGGCTAGCGGGAGCCACTAGCACAGATACGCAGTATTTT. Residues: CASSEARLAGATSTDTQYF.

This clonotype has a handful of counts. The CDR3 nucleotides read TGCAGTGCCCAAGCGGGAGTATTTTTCGAGCAGTACTTC. As protein: CSAQAGVFFEQYF. The chain combines TRBV20-1 with TRBJ2-7, with 8 bases lining up with TRBD2. Trimming at V came to 6 bases and at J to 6 bases, leaving 10 bases not matched to a gene. The germline V gene has CDR1 DFQATT and CDR2 SNEGSKA (reference sequence). The length of the CDR3 is 13 residues.

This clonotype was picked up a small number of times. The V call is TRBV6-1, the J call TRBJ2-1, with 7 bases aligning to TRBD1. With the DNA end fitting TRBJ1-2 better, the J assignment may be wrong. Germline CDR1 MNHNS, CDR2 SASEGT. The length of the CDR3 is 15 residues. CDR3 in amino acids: CASKEGGGLIYGYTF. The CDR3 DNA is TGTGCCAGCAAAGAAGGGGGCGGCCTTATCTATGGCTACACCTTC.

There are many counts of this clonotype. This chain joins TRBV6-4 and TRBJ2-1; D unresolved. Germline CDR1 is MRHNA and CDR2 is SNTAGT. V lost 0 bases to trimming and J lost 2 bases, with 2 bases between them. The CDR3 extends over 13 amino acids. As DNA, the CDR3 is TGTGCCAGCAGTGACTCGACCTACAATGAGCAGTTCTTC. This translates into CASSDSTYNEQFF.

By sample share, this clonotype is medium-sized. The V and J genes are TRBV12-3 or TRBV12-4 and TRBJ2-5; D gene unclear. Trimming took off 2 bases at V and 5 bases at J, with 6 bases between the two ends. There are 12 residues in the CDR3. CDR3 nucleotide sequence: TGTGCCAGCAGTTTATTGGACGAGACCCAGTACTTC. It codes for CASSLLDETQYF.

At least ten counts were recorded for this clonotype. CDR3 sequence: CASSFRNSPLHF. The CDR3 bases are TGTGCCAGCAGTTTTCGGAATTCACCCCTCCACTTT. This chain links TRBV28 with TRBJ1-6; no clear D. Trimming pared 3 bases from V and 7 bases from J, leaving 4 bases between. In germline, CDR1 is MDHEN, CDR2 SYDVKM. This CDR3 spans 12 amino acids.

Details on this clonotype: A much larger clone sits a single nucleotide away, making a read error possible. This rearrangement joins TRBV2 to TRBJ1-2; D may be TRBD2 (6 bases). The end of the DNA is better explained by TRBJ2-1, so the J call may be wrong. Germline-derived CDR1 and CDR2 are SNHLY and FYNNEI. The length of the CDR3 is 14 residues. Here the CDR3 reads CASSEWYGGGEQFF. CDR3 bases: TGTGCCAGCAGTGAATGGTACGGGGGAGGCGAGCAGTTCTTC.

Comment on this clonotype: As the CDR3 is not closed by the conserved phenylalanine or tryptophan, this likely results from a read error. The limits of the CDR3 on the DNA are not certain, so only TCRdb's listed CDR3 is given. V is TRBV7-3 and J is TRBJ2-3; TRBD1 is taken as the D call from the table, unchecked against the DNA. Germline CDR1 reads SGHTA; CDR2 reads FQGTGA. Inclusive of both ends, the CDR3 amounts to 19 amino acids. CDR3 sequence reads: CASSLTRGQGTPTSSTLGT.